This TCR beta chain was documented in a study of identifying expanded T cells in peripheral blood. Germline assignment: CDR1 SEHNR and CDR2 FQNEAQ (reference sequence). The ends were cut back, 1 base at V and 7 bases at J, with 9 bases in the middle. There are 13 residues in the CDR3. Only in-frame clones appear in the TCRdb table, and some are missing; sequencing was by immunoSEQ multiplex PCR. Of 95,000 to 100,000 clones listed, around 88% are singletons. The sequence came from a person aged 18 to 70 in good health. This sequence joins TRBV7-9 and TRBJ2-3; D remains unclear. Sequencing was performed on blood. CDR3 loop: CASSLGGGYTQYF. In DNA form, the CDR3 reads TGTGCCAGCAGCTTAGGCGGTGGATATACGCAGTATTTT.